This is a list of T cell receptor beta chains from one sample in a study of blood T cell repertoires in COVID-19. TCRdb's table, derived via immunoSEQ multiplex PCR, lists solely in-frame clones and lacks some. The sample contains fewer than 100,000 clones, 75% to 85% of which appear only once. Sequencing was performed on peripheral blood. These receptors came from a man aged 65 to 85 with acute or convalescent COVID-19. Each CDR3 is given with its conserved first and last residue. A D gene is named only where the DNA matches it firmly. Clone size appears in some rows only: once, few, many, or a class for an expanded clone.

J,length,V,D,size,DNA,CDR3
TRBJ1-1,14,TRBV7-9,TRBD1,.,TGTGCCAGCAGCTCCGGACAGGGAAGCACTGAAGCTTTCTTT,CASSSGQGSTEAFF
TRBJ2-3,16,TRBV5-6,.,.,TGTGCCAGCAGCTTGGTTGGGCAGGGGAGCACAGATACGCAGTATTTT,CASSLVGQGSTDTQYF
TRBJ2-1,17,TRBV4-2,TRBD2,few,TGTGCCAGCAGCCAAGTCGACGGCGGGAGAGCCTACAATGAGCAGTTCTTC,CASSQVDGGRAYNEQFF
TRBJ2-7,12,TRBV4-2,.,.,TGTGCCAGCAGCCAAGATAGAACCGAGCAGTACTTC,CASSQDRTEQYF
TRBJ1-3,14,TRBV15,.,.,TGTGCCACCAGGCAGGGGACGGCTGGAAACACCATATATTTT,CATRQGTAGNTIYF
TRBJ2-7,15,TRBV6-5,TRBD2,many,TGTGCCAGCAGTTCCCGACTAGCGGGACCCTACGAGCAGTACTTC,CASSSRLAGPYEQYF
TRBJ2-3,16,TRBV5-8,TRBD1,.,TGTGCCAGCAGGATAGACAGGGGGCGCCGGGCAGATACGCAGTATTTT,CASRIDRGRRADTQYF
TRBJ2-7,15,TRBV7-2,TRBD1,.,TGTGCCAGCAGCCAACAGGGGGCCTCCCACTACGAGCAGTACTTC,CASSQQGASHYEQYF
TRBJ2-7,16,TRBV7-8,TRBD1,.,TGTGCCAGCAGCTTAAGATTTGGGACAGGGGTTGGCGAGCAGTACTTC,CASSLRFGTGVGEQYF
TRBJ1-4,14,TRBV18,.,few,TGTGCCAGCTCACCACAAAACAGCCGGGAAAAACTGTTTTTT,CASSPQNSREKLFF
TRBJ2-1,15,TRBV5-4,.,.,TGTGCCAGCAGCCCGGACTGGAGCTCCTACAATGAGCAGTTCTTC,CASSPDWSSYNEQFF
TRBJ1-2,13,TRBV19,.,.,TGTGCCAGTGAAACGGTAGATCGCTATGGCTACACCTTC,CASETVDRYGYTF
TRBJ2-3,15,TRBV4-3,TRBD2,.,TGCGCCAGCAGTACCACCAGCGGGAGTACAGATACGCAGTATTTT,CASSTTSGSTDTQYF
TRBJ2-6,13,TRBV7-9,TRBD1,once,TGTGCCAGCAGCTTCACAGGGGAAGGCGTCCTGACTTTC,CASSFTGEGVLTF
TRBJ2-2,15,TRBV2,.,.,TGTGCCAGCAACCCCGACGGACTCAACACCGGGGAGCTGTTTTTT,CASNPDGLNTGELFF
TRBJ2-1,21,TRBV3-1/TRBV3-2,TRBD2,.,TGTGCCAGCAGCCCTTCCGGGCAGCCCGGGACTAGCGGGAGGTGTTACAATGAGCAGTTCTTC,CASSPSGQPGTSGRCYNEQFF
TRBJ2-2,18,TRBV3-1/TRBV3-2,TRBD1,.,TGTGCCAGCAGCGTTAATGCTGGGACAGGGGGATGCACCGGGGAGCTGTTTTTT,CASSVNAGTGGCTGELFF
TRBJ2-4,19,TRBV24-1,TRBD1,.,TGTGCCACCAGTGATACGGGACAGGGTCGGGAAGAAGCCAAAAACATTCAGTACTTC,CATSDTGQGREEAKNIQYF
TRBJ1-5,14,TRBV7-2,.,.,TGTGCCAGCAGCTTAAGGGACACCGGTCAGCCCCAGCATTTT,CASSLRDTGQPQHF
TRBJ2-2,13,TRBV5-1,TRBD1,.,TGCGCCAGCAGCTCAATACAGGGGGCGGAGCTGTTTTTT,CASSSIQGAELFF
TRBJ2-6,18,TRBV18,TRBD1,.,TGTGCCAGCTCACCACAAAGGGGGCCCCTCTCTGGGGCCAACGTCCTGACTTTC,CASSPQRGPLSGANVLTF
TRBJ2-7,11,TRBV3-1/TRBV3-2,.,.,TGTGCCAGCAGCCGAACAGACGAGCAGTACTTC,CASSRTDEQYF
TRBJ2-1,14,TRBV5-4,.,.,TGTGCCAGCAGCTCCCTAGGCGGAATCAATGAGCAGTTCTTC,CASSSLGGINEQFF
TRBJ1-1,16,TRBV27,TRBD1,.,TGTGCCAGCAGTCCCGACAGGGGGCTTAAGAACACTGAAGCTTTCTTT,CASSPDRGLKNTEAFF
TRBJ2-3,16,TRBV5-6,TRBD2,.,TGTGCCAGCAGCCTAGCCCGGGAGGCTAGCACAGATACGCAGTATTTT,CASSLAREASTDTQYF
TRBJ1-6,12,TRBV2,.,few,TGTGCCAGCACGCCAGGGTCCTCACCCCTCCACTTT,CASTPGSSPLHF
TRBJ1-4,16,TRBV28,TRBD1,.,TGTGCCAGCAGCCTTAGGGGACAGGGGGCGGAGGAAAAACTGTTTTTT,CASSLRGQGAEEKLFF
TRBJ1-1,12,TRBV24-1,.,.,TGTGCCACCAGTGACCCGGACACTGAAGCTTTCTTT,CATSDPDTEAFF
TRBJ1-1,14,TRBV29-1,TRBD1,few,TGCAGCGTTGGAGGGCTGAGACAGGGCTCTGAAGCTTTCTTT,CSVGGLRQGSEAFF
TRBJ1-4,16,TRBV6-1,TRBD1,.,TGTGCCAGCAGTGGGAGGGGGCGCCGGGATTCTGAAAAACTGTTTTTT,CASSGRGRRDSEKLFF
TRBJ2-7,15,TRBV7-2,TRBD1,.,TGTGCCAGCAGCTTTAATACCGGGACAGGGTACGAGCAGTACTTC,CASSFNTGTGYEQYF
TRBJ1-2,13,TRBV6-5,.,.,TGTGCCAGTCACCCCTCGAGCATCTATGGCTACACCTTC,CASHPSSIYGYTF
TRBJ2-1,14,TRBV6-2/TRBV6-3,TRBD2,.,TGTGCCAGCAGTATAGCGGGAGCGAACAATGAGCAGTTCTTC,CASSIAGANNEQFF
TRBJ1-3,22,TRBV24-1,.,.,TGTGCCACCAGTGATTTGAAACTACAGGGCCGATCTACCAAATTCTCTGGAAACACCATATATTTT,CATSDLKLQGRSTKFSGNTIYF
TRBJ2-2,13,TRBV5-5,.,.,TGTGCCAGCAGCAACAGGGACACCGGGGAGCTGTTTTTT,CASSNRDTGELFF
TRBJ2-7,18,TRBV19,TRBD2,.,TGTGCCAGTAGTAACCGTCGGCTAGCGGGGGGCGGAGGCTACGAGCAGTACTTC,CASSNRRLAGGGGYEQYF
TRBJ1-5,12,TRBV28,.,.,TGTGCCAGCCTTGGAGTCAATCAGCCCCAGCATTTT,CASLGVNQPQHF
TRBJ2-2,18,TRBV27,.,once,TGTGCCAGCAGTCTATGGAGGTCCAGAAGAGTGAACACCGGGGAGCTGTTTTTT,CASSLWRSRRVNTGELFF
TRBJ1-6,14,TRBV9,.,.,TGTGCCAGCAGCCCCGGGGGGGCGAATTCACCCCTCCACTTT,CASSPGGANSPLHF
TRBJ2-7,18,TRBV11-2,TRBD2,few,TGTGCCAGCAGCTTAGGGTCTCCCGGGACTAGCGGGGCATACGAGCAGTACTTC,CASSLGSPGTSGAYEQYF
TRBJ1-2,14,TRBV7-8,TRBD1,.,TGTGCCAGCAGCGCGATGGGACAGGGCGTGGGCTACACCTTC,CASSAMGQGVGYTF